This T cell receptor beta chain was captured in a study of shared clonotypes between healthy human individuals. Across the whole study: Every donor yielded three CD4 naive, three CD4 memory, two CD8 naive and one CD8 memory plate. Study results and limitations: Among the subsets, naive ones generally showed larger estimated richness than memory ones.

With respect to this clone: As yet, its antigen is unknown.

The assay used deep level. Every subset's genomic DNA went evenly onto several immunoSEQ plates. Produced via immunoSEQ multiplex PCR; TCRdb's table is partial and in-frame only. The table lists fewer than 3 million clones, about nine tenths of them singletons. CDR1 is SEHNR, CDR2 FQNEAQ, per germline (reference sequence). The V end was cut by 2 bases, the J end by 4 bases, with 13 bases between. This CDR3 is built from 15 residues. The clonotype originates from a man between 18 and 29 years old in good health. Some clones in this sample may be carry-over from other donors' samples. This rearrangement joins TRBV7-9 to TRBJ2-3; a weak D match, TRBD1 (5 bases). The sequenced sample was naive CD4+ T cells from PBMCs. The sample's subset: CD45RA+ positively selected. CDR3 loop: CASSLIGAVADTQYF. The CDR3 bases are TGTGCCAGCAGCTTAATAGGGGCCGTCGCAGATACGCAGTATTTT.